This record looks at one T cell receptor (beta chain) sequence and its context. Assay: immunoSEQ multiplex PCR; the TCRdb copy retains only in-frame clones and omits some. The table has around 7,500 clones, about 79% seen once; the top ten hold approximately 2.8%. This record comes from a study of immune evolution from preneoplasia to lung adenocarcinoma. Study context: HLA loss of heterozygosity: about 7% AIS, 15% MIA, about 32% ADC, none AAH.

The V end was cut by 4 bases, the J end by 4 bases, with 11 bases between. The CDR3 totals 13 residues. Germline values: CDR1 SQVTM, CDR2 ANQGSEA. This TCR derives from a person aged 40 to 50 with lung adenocarcinoma. This chain joins TRBV29-1 and TRBJ1-3, with D maybe TRBD1 (6 bases). What was sequenced was FFPE invasive lung adenocarcinoma tissue. The CDR3 DNA is TGCAGCGTTGGAACCGGGGGCGGAAACACCATATATTTT. Translating it yields CSVGTGGGNTIYF.